The T cell receptor (beta chain) described here comes from a study of blood T cell repertoires in COVID-19. This clone has only a few counts. Germline V CDR1 and CDR2: SQVTM, ANQGSEA. V lost 4 bases, J lost 0 bases, and 19 bases lay in between. This CDR3 region has 16 residues. Some clones are missing from TCRdb's copy, which holds only in-frame ones; the method was immunoSEQ multiplex PCR. The sample lists 200,000 to 250,000 clones, about 84% occurring once. Individuals drawn from approximately 26 US areas were about 18 to 95 years old. Participant-reported clinical history was the basis for cohort assignment.

V gene TRBV29-1 combines with J gene TRBJ2-7, with D possibly matching TRBD2 (5 bases). Sequencing was carried out using PBMCs or T cells enriched from blood (not recorded which). The receptor was derived from a woman in her thirties or forties with acute COVID-19. CDR3 loop: CSVGENRNRSSYEQYF. DNA for the CDR3: TGCAGCGTTGGGGAGAATCGAAATCGGAGCTCCTACGAGCAGTACTTC.